These 17 T cell receptor beta chains share one sample of origin, sequenced in a study of blood T cell repertoires in COVID-19. Clones were sequenced by immunoSEQ multiplex PCR, and TCRdb holds only the in-frame ones, with some missing. The sample records roughly 140,000 clones, 70% to 90% being singletons. The specimen sequenced was peripheral blood. Receptor source: a human donor in a cohort sampled during active COVID-19.

The chain uses TRBV18 and TRBJ1-2; D gene unclear. The germline CDR1 and CDR2 sequences are KGHSH and LQKENI. The CDR3 consists of 17 residues. V was clipped by 1 base and J by 1 base, with 16 bases between them. Written as DNA, the CDR3 is TGTGCCAGCTCACCACGTGCTACAGCGGCCTTTAACTATGGCTACACCTTC. This gives the protein CASSPRATAAFNYGYTF.

The chain has TRBV4-3 and TRBJ1-5; D is unresolved. CDR1 is LGHNA and CDR2 is YSLEER in the germline V gene. Trimming shortened V by 4 bases and J by 3 bases, and 7 bases separated the two germline ends. This CDR3 comprises 13 residues. For the CDR3, the DNA is TGCGCCAGCAGCCTCGAGGCCAATCAGCCCCAGCATTTT. Its translation: CASSLEANQPQHF.

The rearrangement uses TRBV28 and TRBJ2-4; 7 bases are shared with TRBD1. V lost 5 bases and J lost 1; bases outside the gene matches: 8. This CDR3 has 16 amino acids. CDR1 is MDHEN, CDR2 SYDVKM, per germline. This CDR3 reads CASSIQGPRAKNIQYF. DNA of the CDR3: TGTGCCAGCAGTATACAGGGGCCCAGGGCCAAAAACATTCAGTACTTC.

This chain connects TRBV6-2 or TRBV6-3 to TRBJ1-3, with a possible D match to TRBD1 (5 bases). Germline CDR1 MNHEY, CDR2 SVGEGT. V lost 2 bases, J lost 4 bases, and 15 bases lay in between. The CDR3 spans 16 residues. The CDR3 loop is CASSYGGETAGNTIYF. For the CDR3, the DNA is TGTGCCAGCAGTTACGGAGGGGAAACGGCCGGAAACACCATATATTTT.

The sample holds one count of this clone. The rearrangement joins TRBV5-1 to TRBJ1-2; D might be TRBD1 (5 bases). Per germline, CDR1 SGHRS and CDR2 YFSETQ. The CDR3 runs to 16 residues. V lost 0 bases, J lost 6 bases, and 18 bases lay in between. CDR3 sequence reads: CASSLVAEWQGDGYTF. The CDR3 DNA sequence: TGCGCCAGCAGCTTGGTGGCAGAATGGCAAGGGGATGGCTACACCTTC.

This clone was counted a single time. The chain joins TRBV9 to TRBJ1-1; possibly TRBD1 for D (6 bases). Trimming took off 0 bases at V and 5 bases at J, with 14 bases between the two ends. The germline CDR1 and CDR2 sequences are SGDLS and YYNGEE. The length of the CDR3 is 15 residues. DNA for the CDR3: TGTGCCAGCAGCGTAGAGGGGGTCTGGGGAACTGAAGCTTTCTTT. Its protein is CASSVEGVWGTEAFF.

The rearrangement links TRBV5-6 to TRBJ1-1, with a weak D call TRBD1 (5 bases). V was pared by 3 bases and J by 0 bases, with 9 bases between. Germline CDR1 reads SGHDT; CDR2 reads YYEEEE. There are 14 residues in the CDR3. The CDR3 is CASSYRIMNTEAFF. The CDR3 DNA is TGTGCCAGCAGCTACAGGATCATGAACACTGAAGCTTTCTTT. Combining the CDR3 with reference TRBV5-6 and TRBJ1-1 gives the whole variable domain DAGVTQSPTHLIKTRGQQVTLRCSPKSGHDTVSWYQQALGQGPQFIFQYYEEEERQRGNFPDRFSGHQFPNYSSELNVNALLLGDSALYLCASSYRIMNTEAFFGQGTRLTVV.

This clone was picked up a small number of times. J is TRBJ1-2 and V is TRBV18; possible D gene TRBD1, 5 bases. V was trimmed by 4 bases and J by 6 bases, leaving 6 bases between them. The CDR3 is 11 residues long. Germline CDR1 is KGHSH and CDR2 is LQKENI. CDR3 sequence (DNA): TGTGCCAGCTCACAAGGGGATGGCTACACCTTC. Protein product: CASSQGDGYTF.

This chain uses TRBV5-1 with TRBJ1-3; D uncertain. CDR3 length: 14 residues. Germline V lookup: CDR1 SGHRS, CDR2 YFSETQ. V shed 3 bases and J shed 4 bases, with 11 bases lying between them. The CDR3 DNA reads TGCGCCAGCAGCTCCGACGGAGGCGGAAACACCATATATTTT. Its translation is CASSSDGGGNTIYF.

This chain links TRBV19 with TRBJ2-1; 10 bases line up with TRBD1. The CDR3 has 14 amino acids. J gave up 5 bases and V 6 bases, and 4 bases lay outside the gene matches. In germline, CDR1 is LNHDA, CDR2 SQIVND (reference sequence). The CDR3 DNA follows: TGTGCCAGTAGGTGGGACAGGGGTAACAATGAGCAGTTCTTC. This codes for CASRWDRGNNEQFF. The entire variable domain, with the rest obtained from reference TRBV19 and TRBJ2-1, is as follows: DGGITQSPKYLFRKEGQNVTLSCEQNLNHDAMYWYRQDPGQGLRLIYYSQIVNDFQKGDIAEGYSVSREKKESFPLTVTSAQKNPTAFYLCASRWDRGNNEQFFGPGTRLTVL.

The chain carries TRBV10-3 and TRBJ2-7; D unresolved. This CDR3 spans 17 amino acids. V shed 4 bases and J shed 0 bases, with 19 bases lying between them. Germline V gene lookup returns CDR1 ENHRY and CDR2 SYGVKD. CDR3 sequence reads: CAISGPSHEESSYEQYF. CDR3 DNA: TGTGCCATCAGTGGGCCTAGTCACGAGGAGAGCTCCTACGAGCAGTACTTC.

The V call is TRBV13, the J call TRBJ1-1; D not certain. The CDR3 length is 15 residues. V was trimmed by 5 bases and J by 1 base, leaving 14 bases between them. Germline loops: CDR1 PRHDT, CDR2 FYEKMQ (reference sequence). The DNA for the CDR3 is TGTGCCAGCAGCCTAACTGACGGGGAGAACACTGAAGCTTTCTTT. This sequence encodes CASSLTDGENTEAFF.

The V call is TRBV7-2, the J call TRBJ2-2, with a tentative D call TRBD2 (5 bases). The germline V and J ends were trimmed by 1 base and 6 bases, with 9 bases remaining between them. Germline V CDR1 and CDR2: SGHTA, FQGNSA. This CDR3 has 14 amino acids. The CDR3 sequence: CASSLGIGAGELFF. CDR3 in DNA: TGTGCCAGCAGCTTAGGGATCGGGGCCGGGGAGCTGTTTTTT.

The chain joins TRBV4-3 to TRBJ2-7; TRBD1 might be the D (5 bases). Trimming removed 0 bases from V and 6 bases from J, with 12 bases in between. The CDR3 is 14 amino acids. Germline-derived CDR1 and CDR2 are LGHNA and YSLEER. CDR3 in amino acids: CASSQDSGFGEQYF. DNA for the CDR3: TGCGCCAGCAGCCAAGATTCAGGGTTTGGCGAGCAGTACTTC.

V is TRBV27 and J is TRBJ2-7, with 12 bases aligning to TRBD1. CDR3 length: 15 amino acids. J was trimmed by 4 bases and V by 6 bases; bases with no gene match: 7. Germline CDR1 is MNHEY and CDR2 is SMNVEV (reference sequence). CDR3 region: CASRPGTGGWYEQYF. In DNA, the CDR3 is TGTGCCAGCAGACCCGGGACAGGGGGCTGGTACGAGCAGTACTTC.

The chain combines TRBV14 with TRBJ1-1; 7 nucleotides agree with TRBD1. CDR1 is SGHDN, CDR2 FVKESK, per germline. This CDR3 region has 16 residues. Trimming cost V 6 bases and J 0 bases; bases outside gene matches: 10. In DNA, the CDR3 is TGTGCCAGCAGACCAGACCTCGGACAGGTGAACACTGAAGCTTTCTTT. Its protein is CASRPDLGQVNTEAFF.

This clone was observed a few times. The chain links TRBV27 to TRBJ1-6; D unresolved. Germline V CDR1 and CDR2: MNHEY, SMNVEV (reference sequence). CDR3 length equals 14 residues. V dropped 5 bases and J dropped 3 bases, with 8 bases sitting between them. In DNA form, the CDR3 reads TGTGCCAGCAGTCCCCGTTACTATAATTCACCCCTCCACTTT. Encoded protein: CASSPRYYNSPLHF.